This TCR beta chain stems from a study of shared clonotypes between healthy human individuals. The CDR3 sequence is 18 residues long. Germline CDR1 is KGHSH and CDR2 is LQKENI. After removal of 4 bases from V and 5 bases from J, the junction contained 15 bases not matched to a gene. Per the authors' pipeline: ImmunoSEQ yielded junction-only sequences lacking quality scores, so filtering differed. The assay was immunoSEQ multiplex PCR, and TCRdb's table has in-frame clones only and misses some. V and J calls and clone size come straight from that table; D and trimming were deduced from the DNA. The sample has about 1.9 million clones, about 94% seen once. With regard to this clone: Its antigen is as yet unknown.

Naive CD8 populations comprised CD45RO-negative cells positively selected for CCR7, excluding terminally differentiated effector memory CD45RA+ cells. Overall study findings and caveats: Generation probability values for non-shared clonotypes were lower than those for clonotypes shared by all four donors. Specimens sampled were limited to blood, with tissue repertoires likely differing. Clonotypes that were shared across a handful of donors made up approximately 5.1% of naive CD4 clonotypes.

Source material: naive CD8+ T cells from PBMCs. This clonotype originated in a man between 18 and 29 years old in good health. Some clones in this sample may be carry-over from other donors' samples. The chain recombines TRBV18 with TRBJ2-5; 11 positions agree with TRBD2. CDR3: CASSLKTSGVQIPETQYF. The CDR3 bases are TGTGCCAGCTCACTAAAGACTAGCGGGGTCCAAATACCGGAGACCCAGTACTTC.